This T cell receptor (beta chain) was identified during a study of T cells in Graves' hyperthyroidism and ophthalmopathy. About the research overall: Peripheral blood specimens were obtained at initial diagnosis, prior to any treatment.

Amplification of TCR beta CDR3 regions used RNA as the template. HTBI primers drove first-round RT-PCR of the TCR CDR3. Using its own MiXCR run on the multiplex PCR reads, TCRdb lists one record per CDR3 protein. The table has 750,000 to 900,000 distinct CDR3 sequences, 38% seen once. Germline CDR1 is SQVTM and CDR2 is ANQGSEA. V gave up 5 bases and J gave up 3 bases, with 11 bases separating them. CDR3 length: 13 residues. The sample holds many counts of this clonotype. This receptor was taken from a man aged 18 to 29 with Graves' hyperthyroidism. The rearrangement links TRBV29-1 to TRBJ1-5; D is perhaps TRBD1 (6 bases). Sequenced: blood. CDR3 region: CSVITGYNQPQHF. The CDR3 DNA reads TGCAGCGTTATTACAGGGTACAATCAGCCCCAGCATTTT.